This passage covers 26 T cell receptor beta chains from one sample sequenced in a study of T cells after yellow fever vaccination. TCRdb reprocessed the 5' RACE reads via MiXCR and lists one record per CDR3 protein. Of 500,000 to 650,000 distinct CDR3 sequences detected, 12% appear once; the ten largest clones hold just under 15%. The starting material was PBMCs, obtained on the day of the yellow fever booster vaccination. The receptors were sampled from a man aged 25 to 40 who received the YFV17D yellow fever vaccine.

The CDR3 region is CASSQPPMTVNLATVPYEQYF. The CDR3 region has the DNA TGCGCCAGCAGTCAACCACCCATGACTGTTAACCTAGCGACTGTTCCCTACGAGCAGTACTTC. J is TRBJ2-7 and V is TRBV23-1; the D gene is possibly TRBD2 (6 bases). TRBV23-1 is recorded as an ORF, its role being uncertain. Trimming removed 2 bases at V and 2 bases at J, with 31 bases between. The CDR3 length is 21 residues.

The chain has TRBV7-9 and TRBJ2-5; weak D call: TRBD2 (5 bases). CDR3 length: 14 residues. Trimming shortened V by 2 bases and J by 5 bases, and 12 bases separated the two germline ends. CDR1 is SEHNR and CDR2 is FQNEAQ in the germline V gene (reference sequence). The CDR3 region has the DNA TGTGCCAGCAGCTTACCACCGGGGATGGAGACCCAGTACTTC. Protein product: CASSLPPGMETQYF.

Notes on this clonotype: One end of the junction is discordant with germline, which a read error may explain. The CDR3 here is CASSFGASGSSETQYF. CDR3 bases: TGTGCTAGCAGCTTTGGGGCTAGCGGGAGTAGTGAGACCCAGTACTTC. V usage is TRBV7-7 and J usage is TRBJ2-5, with TRBD2 matching 10 bases. The CDR3 is 16 amino acids. Per germline, CDR1 SSHAT and CDR2 FNYEAQ (reference sequence).

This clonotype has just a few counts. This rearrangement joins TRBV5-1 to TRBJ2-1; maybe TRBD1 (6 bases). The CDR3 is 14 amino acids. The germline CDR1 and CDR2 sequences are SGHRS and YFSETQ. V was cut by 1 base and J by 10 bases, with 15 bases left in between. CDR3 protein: CASSLRPRGEEQFF. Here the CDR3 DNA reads TGCGCCAGCAGCTTGCGGCCCAGGGGCGAAGAGCAGTTCTTC.

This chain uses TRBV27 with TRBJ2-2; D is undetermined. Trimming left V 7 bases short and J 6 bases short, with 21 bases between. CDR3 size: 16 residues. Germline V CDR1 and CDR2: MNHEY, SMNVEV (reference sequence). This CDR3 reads CASTGRNFNPPGELFF. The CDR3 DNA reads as TGTGCCAGCACTGGACGTAATTTCAATCCGCCCGGGGAGCTGTTTTTT.

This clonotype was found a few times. CDR3 DNA: TGCAGCGGGGGGACTAGCACAGATACGCAGTATTTT. Protein sequence: CSGGTSTDTQYF. J is TRBJ2-3 and V is TRBV20-1; 7 positions match TRBD2. Germline V gives CDR1 DFQATT, CDR2 SNEGSKA (reference sequence). This CDR3 region has 12 residues.

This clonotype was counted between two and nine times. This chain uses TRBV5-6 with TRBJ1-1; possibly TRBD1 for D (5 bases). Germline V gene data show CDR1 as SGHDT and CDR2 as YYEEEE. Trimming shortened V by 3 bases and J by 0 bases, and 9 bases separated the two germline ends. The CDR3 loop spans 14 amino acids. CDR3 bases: TGTGCCAGCAGCTCGACAGATCTGAACACTGAAGCTTTCTTT. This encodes CASSSTDLNTEAFF.

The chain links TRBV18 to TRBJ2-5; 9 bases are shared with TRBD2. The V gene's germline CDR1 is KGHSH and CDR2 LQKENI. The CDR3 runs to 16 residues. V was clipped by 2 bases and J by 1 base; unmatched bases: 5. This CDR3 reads CASSPTAGGVQETQYF. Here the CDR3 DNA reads TGTGCCAGCTCACCAACAGCGGGAGGAGTCCAAGAGACCCAGTACTTC.

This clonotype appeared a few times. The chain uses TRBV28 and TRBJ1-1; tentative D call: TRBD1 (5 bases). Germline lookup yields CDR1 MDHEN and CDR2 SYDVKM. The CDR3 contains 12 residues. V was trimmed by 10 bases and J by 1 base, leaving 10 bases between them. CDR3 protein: CATLDKNTEAFF. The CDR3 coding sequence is TGTGCCACCCTGGACAAGAACACTGAAGCTTTCTTT. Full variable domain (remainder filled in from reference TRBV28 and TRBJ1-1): DVKVTQSSRYLVKRTGEKVFLECVQDMDHENMFWYRQDPGLGLRLIYFSYDVKMKEKGDIPEGYSVSREKKERFSLILESASTNQTSMYLCATLDKNTEAFFGQGTRLTVV.

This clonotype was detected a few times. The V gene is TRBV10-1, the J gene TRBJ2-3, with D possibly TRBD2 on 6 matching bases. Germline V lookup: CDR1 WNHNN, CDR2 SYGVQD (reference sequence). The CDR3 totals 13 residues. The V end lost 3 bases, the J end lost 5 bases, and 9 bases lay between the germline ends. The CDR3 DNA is TGCGCCAGCAGTGAAGTCGGGGGAGATACGCAGTATTTT. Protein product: CASSEVGGDTQYF.

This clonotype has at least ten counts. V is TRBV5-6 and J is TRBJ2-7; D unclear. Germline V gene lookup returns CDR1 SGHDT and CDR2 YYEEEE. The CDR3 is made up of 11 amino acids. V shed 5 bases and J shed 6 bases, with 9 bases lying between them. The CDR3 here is CASSSLGEQYF. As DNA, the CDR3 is TGTGCCAGCAGTTCCCTCGGCGAGCAGTACTTC. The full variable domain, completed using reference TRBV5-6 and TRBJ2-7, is DAGVTQSPTHLIKTRGQQVTLRCSPKSGHDTVSWYQQALGQGPQFIFQYYEEEERQRGNFPDRFSGHQFPNYSSELNVNALLLGDSALYLCASSSLGEQYFGPGTRLTVT.

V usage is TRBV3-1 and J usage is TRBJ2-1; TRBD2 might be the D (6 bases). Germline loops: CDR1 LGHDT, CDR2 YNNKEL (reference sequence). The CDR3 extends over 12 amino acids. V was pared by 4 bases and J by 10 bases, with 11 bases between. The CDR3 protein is CASSRPGGEQFF. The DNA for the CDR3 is TGTGCCAGCAGCCGCCCCGGAGGGGAGCAGTTCTTC.

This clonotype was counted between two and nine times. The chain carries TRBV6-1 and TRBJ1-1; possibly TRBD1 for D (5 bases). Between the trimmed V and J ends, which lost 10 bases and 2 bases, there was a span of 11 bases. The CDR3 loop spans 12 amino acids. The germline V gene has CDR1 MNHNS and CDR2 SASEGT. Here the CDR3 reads CATRQLNTEAFF. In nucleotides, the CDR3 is TGTGCCACCCGACAGCTTAACACTGAAGCTTTCTTT.

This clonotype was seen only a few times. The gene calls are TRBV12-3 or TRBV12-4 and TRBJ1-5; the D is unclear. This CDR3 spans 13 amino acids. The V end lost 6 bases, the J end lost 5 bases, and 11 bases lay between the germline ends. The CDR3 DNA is TGTGCCAGCAGATCAGGAACACATCAGCCCCAGCATTTT. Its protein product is CASRSGTHQPQHF.

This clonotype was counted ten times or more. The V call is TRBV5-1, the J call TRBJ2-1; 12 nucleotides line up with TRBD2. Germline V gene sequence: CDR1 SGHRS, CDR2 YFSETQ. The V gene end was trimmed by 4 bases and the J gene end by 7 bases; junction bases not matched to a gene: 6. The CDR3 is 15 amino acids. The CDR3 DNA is TGCGCCAGCAGCCCAGGGACTAGCGGGTCGAATGAGCAGTTCTTC. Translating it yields CASSPGTSGSNEQFF. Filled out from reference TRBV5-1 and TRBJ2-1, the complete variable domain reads KAGVTQTPRYLIKTRGQQVTLSCSPISGHRSVSWYQQTPGQGLQFLFEYFSETQRNKGNFPGRFSGRQFSNSRSEMNVSTLELGDSALYLCASSPGTSGSNEQFFGPGTRLTVL.

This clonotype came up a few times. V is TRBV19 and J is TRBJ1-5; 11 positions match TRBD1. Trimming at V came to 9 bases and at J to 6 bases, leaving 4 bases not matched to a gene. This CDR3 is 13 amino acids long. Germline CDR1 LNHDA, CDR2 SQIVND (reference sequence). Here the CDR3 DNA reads TGTGCCAGCCACGGGACAGGGGGTCAGCCCCAGCATTTT. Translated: CASHGTGGQPQHF.

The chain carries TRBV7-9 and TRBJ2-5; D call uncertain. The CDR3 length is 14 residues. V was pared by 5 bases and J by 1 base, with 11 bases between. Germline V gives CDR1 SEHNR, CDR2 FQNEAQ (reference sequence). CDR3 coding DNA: TGTGCCAGCAGCCTTCGCCAGGTCCAAGAGACCCAGTACTTC. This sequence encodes CASSLRQVQETQYF.

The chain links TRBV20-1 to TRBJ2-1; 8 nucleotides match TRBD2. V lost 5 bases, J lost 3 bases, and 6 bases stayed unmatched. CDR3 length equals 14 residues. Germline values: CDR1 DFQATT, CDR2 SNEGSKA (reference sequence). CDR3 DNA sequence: TGCAGTGCTCGCAGCGGGGGCCACTACAATGAGCAGTTCTTC. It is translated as CSARSGGHYNEQFF.

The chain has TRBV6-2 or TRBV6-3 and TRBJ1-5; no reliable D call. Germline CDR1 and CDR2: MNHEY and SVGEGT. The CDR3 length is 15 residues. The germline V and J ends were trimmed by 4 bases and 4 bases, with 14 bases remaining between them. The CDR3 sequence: CASSSRRNGNQPQHF. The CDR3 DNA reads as TGTGCCAGCAGTTCTCGGCGGAATGGAAATCAGCCCCAGCATTTT.

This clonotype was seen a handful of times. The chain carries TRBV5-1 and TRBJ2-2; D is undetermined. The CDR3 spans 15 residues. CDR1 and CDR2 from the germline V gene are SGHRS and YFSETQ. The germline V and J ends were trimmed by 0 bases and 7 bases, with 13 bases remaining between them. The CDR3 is CASSLETPGNGELFF. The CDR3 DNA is TGCGCCAGCAGCTTGGAGACGCCTGGGAACGGGGAGCTGTTTTTT.

The CDR3 DNA follows: TGTGCCAGCCAAGCCACAGGGGTGCGTACTGAAGCTTTCTTT. Its protein product is CASQATGVRTEAFF. The rearrangement uses TRBV2 and TRBJ1-1, with 7 bases fitting TRBD1. The trim removed 8 bases at V and 5 bases at J, leaving 11 bases unmatched. CDR3 length: 14 amino acids. Germline-derived CDR1 and CDR2 are SNHLY and FYNNEI.

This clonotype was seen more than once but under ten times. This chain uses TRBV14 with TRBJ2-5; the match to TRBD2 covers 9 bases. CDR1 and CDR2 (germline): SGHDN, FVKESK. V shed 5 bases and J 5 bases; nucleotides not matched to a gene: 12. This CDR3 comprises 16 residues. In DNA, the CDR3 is TGTGCCAGCAGCGAACAGAATAGCGGGAGATTGGAGACCCAGTACTTC. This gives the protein CASSEQNSGRLETQYF.

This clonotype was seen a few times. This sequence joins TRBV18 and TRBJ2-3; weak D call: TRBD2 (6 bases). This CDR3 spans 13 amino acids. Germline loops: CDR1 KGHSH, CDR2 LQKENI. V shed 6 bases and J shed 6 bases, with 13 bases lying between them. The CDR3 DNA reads TGTGCCAGCTCTGCGGGGCTTTTGGATACGCAGTATTTT. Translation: CASSAGLLDTQYF.

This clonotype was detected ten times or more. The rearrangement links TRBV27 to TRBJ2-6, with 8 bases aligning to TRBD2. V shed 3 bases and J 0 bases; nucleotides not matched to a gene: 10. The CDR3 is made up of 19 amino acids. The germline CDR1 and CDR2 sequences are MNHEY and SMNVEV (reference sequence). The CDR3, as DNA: TGTGCCAGCAGTTTCACCGTTAGCGGGACACGCTCTGGGGCCAACGTCCTGACTTTC. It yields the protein CASSFTVSGTRSGANVLTF.

The CDR3 loop reads CASSPPTSGRYTGELFF. The DNA for the CDR3 is TGTGCCAGCAGTCCCCCGACTAGCGGGAGGTACACCGGGGAGCTGTTTTTT. The chain links TRBV12-3 or TRBV12-4 to TRBJ2-2; 13 positions match TRBD2. The CDR3 spans 17 residues. V shed 5 bases, J shed 3 bases, and the junction held 6 bases outside the gene matches.

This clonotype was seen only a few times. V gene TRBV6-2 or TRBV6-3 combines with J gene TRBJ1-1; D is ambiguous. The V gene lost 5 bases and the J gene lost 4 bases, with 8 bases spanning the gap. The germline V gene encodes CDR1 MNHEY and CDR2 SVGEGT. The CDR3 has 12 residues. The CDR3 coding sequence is TGTGCCAGCAGTGCCTGGGGCACTGAAGCTTTCTTT. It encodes CASSAWGTEAFF.